This TCR beta chain was profiled in a study of post-analysis software for immune sequencing data. Turning to the study itself: Several disease courses (relapsing-remitting, secondary progressive and progressive-relapsing) of multiple sclerosis were included.

Note on this clonotype: Antigen: not known. A much larger clone lies a single base off, so this may be a read error.

This CDR3 comprises 13 residues. Germline lookup yields CDR1 DFQATT and CDR2 SNEGSKA (reference sequence). Study observations and caveats: Controls showed lower frequencies than patients for five TRBV segments, and TRBV5-6, TRBV5-1 and TRBV20-1 were among these. Batch-mates among the samples co-clustered strongly by F measure.

Incorporated into the TCR beta cDNA libraries were unique molecular identifiers, which served to reduce PCR and sequencing biases. When roughly 0.85 to 11 million T cells were used, they gave hundreds of thousands of cDNA molecules. Using its own MiXCR run on the PCR reads, TCRdb lists one record per CDR3 protein. The top ten hold less than 8% of the sample, which has more than 350,000 distinct CDR3 sequences, 39% seen once. This receptor was taken from a girl aged 2 to 9 with multiple sclerosis. The sequencing sample was made of blood. J is TRBJ2-1 and V is TRBV20-1; possibly TRBD1 for D (5 bases). The tail of the sequence fits TRBJ2-7 better, so the J call may be wrong. The CDR3 region is CSARVQAYNEQYF. DNA for the CDR3: TGCAGTGCTAGAGTACAGGCCTACAATGAGCAGTACTTC.